A selection of T cell receptor beta chains follows, all from one sample in a study of blood T cell repertoires in COVID-19. Some clones are missing from TCRdb's copy, which holds only in-frame ones; the method was immunoSEQ multiplex PCR. The table has 100,000 to 150,000 clones, about 88% seen once. Source material: peripheral blood. The receptors shown here come from a woman of 80 years or more with acute or convalescent COVID-19. The CDR3 runs from the conserved cysteine through the conserved F or W. A D gene is named only where the DNA matches it firmly. Size is omitted from some rows. Given values are once, few, many or a class for expanded clones.

TRBV27	TRBJ1-4	few	-	TGTGCCAGCAGGCCCTGGGCCGGAGAAAAACTGTTTTTT	CASRPWAGEKLFF
TRBV18	TRBJ2-3	-	TRBD1	TGTGCCAGCTCTCTGGGACAGGGATCTTCTAGCACAGATACGCAGTATTTT	CASSLGQGSSSTDTQYF
TRBV18	TRBJ1-4	-	TRBD1	TGTGCCAGCTCACGAGCTGGACAGGAGCCTCTCCGAACTAATGAAAAACTGTTTTTT	CASSRAGQEPLRTNEKLFF
TRBV19	TRBJ1-3	-	-	TGTGCCAGTAATCTCCAGGGCATTGGAAACACCATATATTTT	CASNLQGIGNTIYF
TRBV10-3	TRBJ2-2	-	TRBD2	TGTGCCATCAGTGTAGCGGGGGGGGACACCGGGGAGCTGTTTTTT	CAISVAGGDTGELFF
TRBV14	TRBJ2-7	-	TRBD1	TGTGCCAGCAGCTCCGGGACAGGGGTCTACGAGCAGTACTTC	CASSSGTGVYEQYF
TRBV11-2	TRBJ1-1	-	-	TGTGCCAGCAGCTTTGGCGGGATTGAAGCTTTCTTT	CASSFGGIEAFF
TRBV5-4	TRBJ2-1	-	TRBD2	TGTGCCAGCAGCTCTGGACTAGCGGGGGGCTACAATGAGCAGTTCTTC	CASSSGLAGGYNEQFF
TRBV9	TRBJ2-1	-	-	TGTGCCAGCAGCGTAGATACAGGGAGCTCCTACAATGAGCAGTTCTTC	CASSVDTGSSYNEQFF
TRBV5-8	TRBJ1-2	-	TRBD1	TGTGCCAGCAGACGGACGGACAGGGGGCTTGATGGCTACACCTTC	CASRRTDRGLDGYTF
TRBV7-6	TRBJ2-1	once	-	TGTGCCAGCAGCCGAACACAGGCTGCCTCCTACAATGAGCAGTTCTTC	CASSRTQAASYNEQFF
TRBV7-6	TRBJ2-5	-	-	TGTGCCAGCAGCTTAGCGTTCCAGGGGAGAGAGACCCAGTACTTC	CASSLAFQGRETQYF
TRBV5-4	TRBJ2-7	-	-	TGTGCCAGCAGCCGCGCGTCCAGCGGATACGAGCAGTACTTC	CASSRASSGYEQYF
TRBV11-1	TRBJ2-3	-	TRBD2	TGTGCCAGCAGCAGAGAAGGACTAGCGGGAGATACGCAGTATTTT	CASSREGLAGDTQYF
TRBV5-8	TRBJ2-5	-	TRBD2	TGTGCCAGCAGCTTGGCCGTCACTAGCGGGGATCAAGAGACCCAGTACTTC	CASSLAVTSGDQETQYF
TRBV18	TRBJ2-5	-	-	TGTGCCAGCTCACCGGGCCTAGGACTGGGAGAGACCCAGTACTTC	CASSPGLGLGETQYF
TRBV13	TRBJ1-5	once	-	TGTGCCAGCAGCTTAGGTAGGGGGACAAATCAGCCCCAGCATTTT	CASSLGRGTNQPQHF
TRBV3-1/TRBV3-2	TRBJ1-4	-	TRBD1	TGTGCCAGCAGCCAAGATCTCACAGGGGGCGGTGAAAAACTGTTTTTT	CASSQDLTGGGEKLFF
TRBV4-2	TRBJ2-7	-	-	TGTGCCAGCAGCTCCGCGCGGGACTACGAGCAGTACTTC	CASSSARDYEQYF
TRBV10-2	TRBJ1-2	once	-	TGCGCCAGCAGTCGGACAGCTTCTAACTATGGCTACACCTTC	CASSRTASNYGYTF
TRBV6-2/TRBV6-3	TRBJ1-5	-	TRBD1	TGTGCCAGCAGTTTTCCCCCGAGGGGGCGCGGCAATCAGCCCCAGCATTTT	CASSFPPRGRGNQPQHF
TRBV9	TRBJ1-1	-	-	TGTGCCAGCAGCGTACGATGGGAGGGACCTGAAGCTTTCTTT	CASSVRWEGPEAFF
TRBV28	TRBJ1-4	-	-	TGTGCCGCAAATAGCGGGCAGAGTAATGAAAAACTGTTTTTT	CAANSGQSNEKLFF
TRBV6-5	TRBJ1-2	once	-	TGTGCCAGCAGTTACGGGGGCGAGGCCTATGGCTACACCTTC	CASSYGGEAYGYTF
TRBV7-2	TRBJ1-4	once	TRBD1	TGTGCCAGCAGCTTAGGGTTGGCAGGGGGAGAAAAACTGTTTTTT	CASSLGLAGGEKLFF
TRBV7-9	TRBJ2-5	-	TRBD1	TGTGCCAGCAGCTTTCCAGGGGGCGAGACCCAGTACTTC	CASSFPGGETQYF
TRBV6-5	TRBJ1-6	-	TRBD1	TGTGCCAGCCACGGACAGGGTAATTCACCCCTCCACTTT	CASHGQGNSPLHF
TRBV4-3	TRBJ1-1	-	-	TGCGCCAGCAGCCAAGAGGTCCAGGGCCTGAACACTGAAGCTTTCTTT	CASSQEVQGLNTEAFF
TRBV25-1	TRBJ1-2	-	TRBD1	TGTGCCAGCAGTGTGGACAGGAGTCAGGGGCACTATGGCTACACCTTC	CASSVDRSQGHYGYTF
TRBV28	TRBJ1-5	-	-	TGTGCCAGCAGTCCCCTACACAGGGTCATTCTGCCCCAGCATTTT	CASSPLHRVILPQHF
TRBV7-7	TRBJ2-5	-	TRBD2	TGTGCTAGCAGCGTCGGGGGGGGAGCAGAGACCCAGTACTTC	CASSVGGGAETQYF
TRBV11-2	TRBJ1-3	few	-	TGTGCCAGCAGCTTAGTTGGCAGCTCTGGAAACACCATATATTTT	CASSLVGSSGNTIYF
TRBV7-2	TRBJ1-3	-	-	TGTGCCAGCAGCTTACGGGGTGCTGGAAACACCATATATTTT	CASSLRGAGNTIYF
TRBV18	TRBJ2-3	-	TRBD2	TGTGCCAGCTCACCCAGACTAGCGGGGGCTGGGACAGATACGCAGTATTTT	CASSPRLAGAGTDTQYF
TRBV6-4	TRBJ2-2	-	-	TGTGCCAGCAGTGCTCAGAATGCCGGGGAGCTGTTTTTT	CASSAQNAGELFF
TRBV7-2	TRBJ2-5	-	TRBD1	TGTGCCAGCAGTCCAACCGGGACAGGGGAGACCCAGTACTTC	CASSPTGTGETQYF
TRBV12-3/TRBV12-4	TRBJ1-1	-	-	TGTGCCAGCAGTTTTACAGGGTCCACTGAAGCTTTCTTT	CASSFTGSTEAFF
TRBV11-1	TRBJ1-2	once	-	TGTGCCAGCAGCCTAAACGAGGCCGAAGCTAACTATGGCTACACCTTC	CASSLNEAEANYGYTF
TRBV5-1	TRBJ1-2	-	TRBD1	TGCGCCAGCAGCCCGGGGACAGGGGGCTATGGCTACACCTTC	CASSPGTGGYGYTF
TRBV28	TRBJ1-5	-	-	TGTGCCAGCAGTTTACCACAGGGCTTACAGCCCCAGCATTTT	CASSLPQGLQPQHF
TRBV19	TRBJ1-5	-	-	TGTGCCAGTAGCTTCGAGGGCAATCAGCCCCAGCATTTT	CASSFEGNQPQHF
TRBV5-1	TRBJ2-3	-	TRBD2	TGCGCCAGCAGCGATCAATTAGCGGGTAGTAGCACAGATACGCAGTATTTT	CASSDQLAGSSTDTQYF
TRBV5-6	TRBJ2-7	once	-	TGTGCCAGCAGCTCACAGGGCCTCGGCGAGCAGTACTTC	CASSSQGLGEQYF
TRBV27	TRBJ1-4	-	-	TGTGCCAGCAGTTTAGGGCAAACGGCCGCAAAACTGTTTTTT	CASSLGQTAAKLFF
TRBV3-1/TRBV3-2	TRBJ2-7	-	-	TGTGCCAGCAGCCCGAACCTACAGGGCTACGAGCAGTACTTC	CASSPNLQGYEQYF
TRBV25-1	TRBJ2-5	-	-	TGTGCCAGCAGTGACCGGACGGCGGGAGAGACCCAGTACTTC	CASSDRTAGETQYF
TRBV2	TRBJ1-2	-	TRBD1	TGTGCCAGCAGTGTCGACAGGGAGGAGGGCTACACCTTC	CASSVDREEGYTF
TRBV24-1	TRBJ1-2	-	-	TGTGCCACCAGGTTCAGGGGTAACTATGGCTACACCTTC	CATRFRGNYGYTF
TRBV7-9	TRBJ1-4	-	-	TGTGCCAGCAGCTTTGGGAGAGGAGATGAAAAACTGTTTTTT	CASSFGRGDEKLFF
TRBV7-6	TRBJ1-2	-	TRBD1	TGTGCCAGCAGCCCGACAGGGGGCGCCGGCTATGGCTACACCTTC	CASSPTGGAGYGYTF
TRBV19	TRBJ1-2	-	TRBD1	TGTGCCAGTACCCATCCGGCAGGGGGTATCTATGGCTACACCTTC	CASTHPAGGIYGYTF
TRBV7-9	TRBJ2-1	few	-	TGTGCCAGCAGCTTTGCACTAGGCGACAATGAGCAGTTCTTC	CASSFALGDNEQFF
TRBV19	TRBJ1-4	once	TRBD1	TGTGCCAGTAGTCCCGGGACAGGGGAGCATGAAAAACTGTTTTTT	CASSPGTGEHEKLFF
TRBV6-2/TRBV6-3	TRBJ2-5	-	-	TGTGCCAGCAGTTACCCCGGAGGCGCTAGGATCGAGACCCAGTACTTC	CASSYPGGARIETQYF
TRBV3-1/TRBV3-2	TRBJ1-2	-	-	TGTGCCAGCAGCCAAGAACCCGGACAGAACTATGGCTACACCTTC	CASSQEPGQNYGYTF
TRBV5-1	TRBJ2-3	-	TRBD1	TGCGCCAGCAGCCCGGACAGGGTCGCAGATACGCAGTATTTT	CASSPDRVADTQYF
TRBV29-1	TRBJ2-5	-	TRBD2	TGCAGCGTTCGTCGACTAGCGGGGGGGAGCGAACAAGAGACCCAGTACTTC	CSVRRLAGGSEQETQYF